A single sample gave rise to the 26 T cell receptor beta chains below, sequenced in a study of cytomegalovirus exposure and HLA in healthy donors. Sequencing used immunoSEQ multiplex PCR; TCRdb keeps in-frame clones, though not all of them. The sample carries about 58,000 clones, about 88% recorded once. Sequenced input: PBMCs. All receptors derive from a man aged 18-30 years in good health and CMV-seronegative.

This chain links TRBV5-6 with TRBJ2-7, with TRBD2 identical over 7 bases. The CDR3 loop spans 14 amino acids. The germline V gene encodes CDR1 SGHDT and CDR2 YYEEEE. Trimming took 2 bases from V and 2 from J; bases not matched to a gene: 4. The CDR3 DNA is TGTGCCAGCAGCTTTTGGGGGGGTGCCTACGAGCAGTACTTC. Amino acid sequence: CASSFWGGAYEQYF.

Written as DNA, the CDR3 is TGTGCCAGCAGCTTTAGCCTAGCGGGAGACAATGAGCAGTTCTTC. Encoded protein: CASSFSLAGDNEQFF. The V and J genes are TRBV7-9 and TRBJ2-1, with 10 nucleotides matching TRBD2. J lost 5 bases, V lost 3 bases, and 4 bases had no gene match. Germline V CDR1 and CDR2: SEHNR, FQNEAQ (reference sequence). This CDR3 comprises 15 residues.

This clone was seen once. The chain recombines TRBV4-1 with TRBJ2-3, with D hard to call. CDR3 length equals 13 residues. Looked up from germline, CDR1 is MGHRA and CDR2 is YSYEKL. V was clipped by 4 bases and J by 4 bases, with 9 bases between them. CDR3 nucleotides: TGCGCCAGCAGCCGCCGTCTACCAGATACGCAGTATTTT. This encodes CASSRRLPDTQYF.

V gene TRBV5-1 combines with J gene TRBJ2-2; D is unclear. Germline CDR1 is SGHRS and CDR2 is YFSETQ. The length of the CDR3 is 15 residues. Trimming took 1 base from V and 0 from J, leaving 7 bases between them. CDR3 residues: CASSLTVSNTGELFF. Here the CDR3 DNA reads TGCGCCAGCAGCTTGACAGTGTCGAACACCGGGGAGCTGTTTTTT.

V and J are TRBV2 and TRBJ2-7, with 8 bases matching TRBD1. The CDR3 length is 14 residues. V lost 6 bases, J lost 5 bases, and 9 bases stayed unmatched. Germline CDR1 reads SNHLY; CDR2 reads FYNNEI. The CDR3 sequence is CASRGGQVENEQYF. CDR3 sequence (DNA): TGTGCCAGCAGGGGGGGACAGGTGGAAAACGAGCAGTACTTC. The whole variable domain, remainder taken from reference TRBV2 and TRBJ2-7, is EPEVTQTPSHQVTQMGQEVILRCVPISNHLYFYWYRQILGQKVEFLVSFYNNEISEKSEIFDDQFSVERPDGSNFTLKIRSTKLEDSAMYFCASRGGQVENEQYFGPGTRLTVT.

The rearrangement uses TRBV19 and TRBJ2-2, with D perhaps matching TRBD1 (6 bases). Trimming removed 7 bases at V and 5 bases at J, with 23 bases between. Per the germline V gene, CDR1 is LNHDA and CDR2 is SQIVND (reference sequence). The CDR3 spans 17 residues. The CDR3 spells CASTGPDSQELTGELFF. CDR3 nucleotides: TGTGCCAGTACCGGCCCGGACAGCCAAGAATTGACCGGGGAGCTGTTTTTT.

J is TRBJ2-2 and V is TRBV9; no clear D. Germline CDR1 and CDR2: SGDLS and YYNGEE. Trimming took 1 base from V and 2 from J, leaving 9 bases between them. This CDR3 has 15 amino acids. The CDR3 DNA reads TGTGCCAGCAGCGTAAGAGGAGTTAACACCGGGGAGCTGTTTTTT. As protein: CASSVRGVNTGELFF.

This clone came up once. This chain connects TRBV5-1 to TRBJ2-3, with 14 bases that match TRBD2. The CDR3 extends over 17 amino acids. The ends lost 4 bases at V and 2 bases at J; junction bases unmatched: 6. Germline V lookup: CDR1 SGHRS, CDR2 YFSETQ. This CDR3 is CASSTGLAGGSTDTQYF. CDR3 in DNA: TGCGCCAGCAGCACCGGACTAGCGGGAGGTTCCACAGATACGCAGTATTTT.

This chain uses TRBV19 with TRBJ2-5, with D possibly TRBD2 on 5 matching bases. The CDR3 has 12 residues. Looked up from germline, CDR1 is LNHDA and CDR2 is SQIVND (reference sequence). V was trimmed by 6 bases and J by 8 bases, leaving 13 bases between them. DNA of the CDR3: TGTGCCAGTAGCCGGGCCGGAGGTACCCAGTACTTC. It specifies CASSRAGGTQYF.

V usage is TRBV5-6 and J usage is TRBJ2-7, with 7 bases that match TRBD1. Germline lookup yields CDR1 SGHDT and CDR2 YYEEEE. With V trimmed by 4 bases and J by 4 bases, 5 bases remained unmatched. The CDR3 loop spans 13 amino acids. CDR3 amino acids: CASSPGTEYEQYF. In nucleotides, the CDR3 is TGTGCCAGCAGCCCGGGGACAGAATACGAGCAGTACTTC.

This rearrangement joins TRBV7-2 to TRBJ2-5, with 8 bases identical to TRBD2. Germline lookup yields CDR1 SGHTA and CDR2 FQGNSA. This CDR3 spans 15 amino acids. J lost 2 bases, V lost 4 bases, and 6 bases had no gene match. The CDR3 bases are TGTGCCAGCAGCTCAAACTTAGCGGGACAAGAGACCCAGTACTTC. This sequence encodes CASSSNLAGQETQYF.

J is TRBJ1-2 and V is TRBV7-9, with 8 nucleotides matching TRBD1. Germline CDR1 reads SEHNR; CDR2 reads FQNEAQ (reference sequence). This CDR3 comprises 13 residues. V shed 6 bases and J 8 bases; nucleotides not matched to a gene: 8. CDR3 sequence (DNA): TGTGCCAGCAGATCGACAGGGGAGGAAGGCTACACCTTC. It translates to CASRSTGEEGYTF.

This clone was counted once. The chain recombines TRBV25-1 with TRBJ1-3; D remains ambiguous. V was shortened by 7 bases and J by 4 bases, with 11 bases between the two germline ends. The CDR3 has 13 residues. Germline V lookup: CDR1 MGHDK, CDR2 SYGVNS. CDR3 loop: CASNEGAGNTIYF. The CDR3 DNA sequence: TGTGCCAGCAACGAGGGTGCCGGAAACACCATATATTTT.

V is TRBV4-2 and J is TRBJ1-5, with D tentatively TRBD1 (6 bases). The CDR3 spans 15 residues. Germline assignment: CDR1 LGHNA and CDR2 YNFKEQ. Trimming pared 1 base from V and 10 bases from J, leaving 17 bases between. The CDR3 DNA reads TGTGCCAGCAGCCAAGCGACGGACAGCTTTACCCCCCAGCATTTT. It encodes CASSQATDSFTPQHF.

Concerning this clone itself: Additional DNA sequences in this sample encode the identical CDR3. The chain links TRBV30 to TRBJ1-1; TRBD1 is a possible D gene (5 bases). The CDR3 is 13 amino acids. The V and J ends lost 3 bases and 2 bases respectively, with 10 bases between them. CDR1 and CDR2 from the germline V gene are GTSNPN and SVGIG (reference sequence). Here the CDR3 reads CAWSVDRNTEAFF. The CDR3 bases are TGTGCCTGGAGCGTTGACAGAAACACTGAAGCTTTCTTT.

The V and J genes are TRBV7-2 and TRBJ2-1; TRBD2 agrees at 8 bases. Germline CDR1 and CDR2: SGHTA and FQGNSA. Losses at the gene ends were 1 base for V and 6 bases for J; bases not matched to a gene: 8. This CDR3 spans 16 amino acids. The CDR3 nucleotides are TGTGCCAGCAGCTTAGGGAGCGGGAGAAGTAGCAATGAGCAGTTCTTC. Translating it yields CASSLGSGRSSNEQFF.

The genes are TRBV19 and TRBJ1-4; D might be TRBD1 (6 bases). CDR1 is LNHDA, CDR2 SQIVND, per germline (reference sequence). The CDR3 loop spans 14 amino acids. Trimming shortened V by 3 bases and J by 7 bases, and 12 bases separated the two germline ends. The CDR3 DNA reads as TGTGCCAGTAGTATTTCAGGGGTCGGTGAAAAACTGTTTTTT. It encodes CASSISGVGEKLFF.

The rearrangement links TRBV7-9 to TRBJ1-2; no firm D call. V shed 5 bases and J shed 5 bases, with 9 bases lying between them. The CDR3 runs to 12 residues. Germline-derived CDR1 and CDR2 are SEHNR and FQNEAQ (reference sequence). The CDR3 coding sequence is TGTGCCAGCAGCCAGGAGGATTATGGCTACACCTTC. Protein: CASSQEDYGYTF.

This clone occurred a few times. The gene calls are TRBV5-4 and TRBJ2-3, with D tentatively TRBD1 (5 bases). The CDR3 length is 16 residues. Germline V gene lookup returns CDR1 SGHNT and CDR2 YYREEE (reference sequence). V was pared by 0 bases and J by 2 bases, with 13 bases between. The CDR3 region is CASSLVLAGSTDTQYF. The CDR3 DNA reads TGTGCCAGCAGCTTGGTTCTGGCAGGGTCCACAGATACGCAGTATTTT.

Details on this clone: Because the CDR3 is missing its conserved closing phenylalanine or tryptophan, this is likely a read error. Because the CDR3's place on the DNA is in doubt, the DNA is left out and the CDR3 is given as listed by TCRdb. This rearrangement joins TRBV10-3 to TRBJ1-3. The length of the CDR3 is 17 amino acids, counting both ends. CDR1 ENHRY and CDR2 SYGVKD come from the germline V gene. Here the CDR3 reads CAISETRELRGGRQGLV.

J is TRBJ2-3 and V is TRBV29-1, with 9 nucleotides matching TRBD2. This CDR3 has 16 amino acids. With V trimmed by 5 bases and J by 2 bases, 11 bases remained unmatched. Germline CDR1 reads SQVTM; CDR2 reads ANQGSEA. The CDR3 coding sequence is TGCAGCGTTTCCCCAACCCTAGCGGGATTCACAGATACGCAGTATTTT. Amino acid sequence: CSVSPTLAGFTDTQYF.

The V call is TRBV28, the J call TRBJ2-2; D may be TRBD2 (7 bases). CDR1 and CDR2 (germline): MDHEN, SYDVKM. Trimming took 7 bases from V and 3 from J, leaving 12 bases between them. CDR3 length equals 14 residues. The CDR3 protein is CASKGGGDTGELFF. The CDR3 DNA reads TGTGCCAGCAAGGGGGGAGGGGACACCGGGGAGCTGTTTTTT.

The rearrangement uses TRBV5-1 and TRBJ2-7, with TRBD1 as a possible D gene (6 bases). This CDR3 has 14 amino acids. The V end was cut by 3 bases, the J end by 1 base, with 11 bases between. Germline V gives CDR1 SGHRS, CDR2 YFSETQ. CDR3 in DNA: TGCGCCAGCAGCTCCCGGACAGATTCCTACGAGCAGTACTTC. Translation gives CASSSRTDSYEQYF.

The gene calls are TRBV29-1 and TRBJ2-3; 7 positions match TRBD2. The CDR3 loop spans 13 amino acids. CDR1 SQVTM and CDR2 ANQGSEA come from the germline V gene. J lost 3 bases, V lost 4 bases, and 4 bases had no gene match. CDR3 region: CSVAGRLTDTQYF. The CDR3 DNA is TGCAGCGTTGCCGGGAGGTTAACAGATACGCAGTATTTT.

The chain has TRBV30 and TRBJ1-1; no clear D gene. The V gene's germline CDR1 is GTSNPN and CDR2 SVGIG (reference sequence). V was clipped by 1 base and J by 0 bases, with 6 bases between them. The CDR3 is 13 amino acids. The CDR3 DNA reads TGTGCCTGGAGTGAGTACTTGAACACTGAAGCTTTCTTT. This sequence encodes CAWSEYLNTEAFF. Looking up the rest from reference TRBV30 and TRBJ1-1 gives the full variable domain: SQTIHQWPATLVQPVGSPLSLECTVEGTSNPNLYWYRQAAGRGLQLLFYSVGIGQISSEVPQNLSASRPQDRQFILSSKKLLLSDSGFYLCAWSEYLNTEAFFGQGTRLTVV.

This sequence joins TRBV28 and TRBJ2-7, with 9 bases fitting TRBD1. This CDR3 is 16 amino acids long. J gave up 2 bases and V 1 base, and 6 bases lay outside the gene matches. CDR1 MDHEN and CDR2 SYDVKM come from the germline V gene. CDR3 loop: CASSLSLQGAAYEQYF. The CDR3 DNA sequence: TGTGCCAGCAGTTTATCCTTACAGGGGGCGGCCTACGAGCAGTACTTC.